The 20 T cell receptor beta chains listed next were all sequenced from one sample in a study of tumor and adjacent non-tumor tissue in lung cancer. The library came from three nested PCR rounds adapted from ARM-PCR protocols. TCRdb fed the multiplex PCR reads into MiXCR, producing one record per CDR3 protein. The repertoire includes 75,000 to 95,000 distinct CDR3 sequences, less than 80% of them detected once, and approximately 20% sits in the top ten. This sample's RNA came from whole unsorted tissue. Sequenced sample: lung tumor tissue. All receptors come from a man aged 55 to 69 with non-small cell lung cancer.

To note about this clonotype: The conserved phenylalanine or tryptophan normally closing the CDR3 is absent here, so this likely arose from a read error. The V gene is TRBV11-3, the J gene TRBJ1-1, with 7 bases matching TRBD1. The CDR3 has 15 amino acids. Germline-derived CDR1 and CDR2 are SGHNT and YENEEA. J was trimmed by 7 bases and V by 5 bases; bases with no gene match: 13. CDR3 protein: CASSPPRGGLSEAFL. CDR3 nucleotides: TGTGCCAGCAGCCCCCCCAGGGGGGGGCTCAGTGAAGCTTTCCTC.

This clonotype turned up a few times. The chain is built from TRBV20-1 and TRBJ1-3; 7 bases match TRBD1. The ends lost 0 bases at V and 0 bases at J; junction bases unmatched: 8. Germline CDR1 DFQATT, CDR2 SNEGSKA (reference sequence). CDR3 length equals 17 residues. The CDR3 DNA is TGCAGTGCTAGAGACGCCGGGACAGCGAGCTCTGGAAACACCATATATTTT. Protein sequence: CSARDAGTASSGNTIYF.

As concerns this clonotype: Here the CDR3 omits its conserved ending phenylalanine or tryptophan, so a read error is the likely source. The rearrangement joins TRBV5-4 to TRBJ1-1; no reliable D call. This CDR3 has 12 amino acids. The V gene lost 4 bases and the J gene lost 11 bases, with 15 bases spanning the gap. The germline gives CDR1 SGHNT, CDR2 YYREEE (reference sequence). This CDR3 reads CASSLDPYQAFS. CDR3 sequence (DNA): TGTGCCAGCAGCCTAGACCCATATCAGGCTTTCTCT.

Note on this clonotype: Germline is not matched at one junction end, which may reflect a read error. CDR3 loop: CTSSTGDGTRYEQYF. The CDR3 DNA is TGCACCAGCAGCACTGGGGACGGTACACGGTACGAGCAGTACTTC. The genes are TRBV5-1 and TRBJ2-7; D is tentatively TRBD1 or TRBD2 (5 bases each). The germline V gene has CDR1 SGHRS and CDR2 YFSETQ. The CDR3 is 15 residues long.

As regards this clonotype: One junction end does not reproduce the germline sequence, and a read error may be involved. The V call is TRBV7-9, the J call TRBJ2-1; 7 bases match TRBD1. The CDR3 covers 14 residues. CDR1 is SEHNR, CDR2 FQNEAQ, per germline (reference sequence). CDR3 nucleotides: TGTGCAAGGAGCTTGGGACAGTCCTACAGTGAGCATTTCTTC. It is translated as CARSLGQSYSEHFF.

As to this clonotype: No conserved phenylalanine or tryptophan is present at the end of the CDR3, so a read error is the likely explanation. The rearrangement joins TRBV12-3 or TRBV12-4 to TRBJ2-1; 7 bases agree with TRBD2. The CDR3 spans 15 residues. J was trimmed by 0 bases and V by 2 bases; bases with no gene match: 1. The CDR3 DNA sequence: TGTGCCAGCAGTTTATGCGGGAGCTCCTACAATGAGCAGTTCCTC. Protein: CASSLCGSSYNEQFL.

This clonotype showed up just a few times. This may be a read error: a much more frequent sequence differs by one nucleotide. The J gene is TRBJ2-7, the V gene TRBV6-1; 10 positions match TRBD1. The V and J ends lost 6 bases and 10 bases, in that order; junction bases with no gene match: 12. This CDR3 has 14 amino acids. Germline CDR1 is MNHNS and CDR2 is SASEGT. The CDR3 sequence: CASRSGTGAFTQYF. For the CDR3, the DNA is TGTGCCAGCAGATCCGGGACAGGGGCCTTTACCCAGTACTTC.

With respect to this clonotype: A read error may account for a junction end that differs from germline. The chain carries TRBV7-8 and TRBJ2-7; TRBD2 is a possible D gene (6 bases). The CDR3 spans 15 residues. Per the germline V gene, CDR1 is SGHVS and CDR2 is FQNEAQ. The DNA of the CDR3 is TGTGCCAGCAGACGGGCGGGCGGGACGGCATACGAGCGGTACTTC. Its translation: CASRRAGGTAYERYF.

Comment on this clonotype: The CDR3 does not close with the conserved phenylalanine or tryptophan, likely indicating a read error. It is unclear where the CDR3 begins or ends on the DNA, so no DNA is shown, and the CDR3 is as TCRdb lists it. The chain couples TRBV29-1 to TRBJ2-6. The CDR3 is 14 amino acids in total, end residues counted. Germline V CDR1 and CDR2: SQVTM, ANQGSEA. The CDR3 reads CSVGQNSGANVMTV.

This sequence joins TRBV11-2 and TRBJ2-7, with 15 bases aligning to TRBD2. The J segment lost 13 bases and the V segment lost 7 bases, leaving 23 bases of the junction unmatched. The germline V gene has CDR1 SGHAT and CDR2 FQNNGV. This CDR3 is built from 18 residues. The CDR3 is CASTRTSGRAKGSYERYF. CDR3 in DNA: TGTGCCAGCACCCGGACTAGCGGGAGGGCCAAAGGCTCCTACGAGCGTTACTTC.

Of note for this clonotype: Here the CDR3 omits its conserved ending phenylalanine or tryptophan, so a read error is the likely source. The CDR3 coding sequence is TGTGCCAGCGGCTATAGCGGGAGGCGTGGTGAGCAGTACCTC. Protein product: CASGYSGRRGEQYL. The chain links TRBV5-4 to TRBJ2-7, with TRBD2 identical over 10 bases. CDR3 length equals 14 residues. Germline CDR1 SGHNT, CDR2 YYREEE (reference sequence). Losses at the gene ends were 7 bases for V and 7 bases for J; bases not matched to a gene: 11.

This clonotype occurred many times. The chain links TRBV30 to TRBJ1-6, with D perhaps matching TRBD1 (5 bases). This CDR3 region has 19 residues. The V end lost 2 bases, the J end lost 2 bases, and 22 bases lay between the germline ends. CDR1 GTSNPN and CDR2 SVGIG come from the germline V gene (reference sequence). CDR3 in DNA: TGTGCCTGGAGTTCCGACCCACGACAGTTACTTACCTATAATTCACCCCTCCACTTT. This codes for CAWSSDPRQLLTYNSPLHF.

On this clonotype: Germline is not matched at one junction end, which may reflect a read error. V and J are TRBV30 and TRBJ2-2; 10 bases align to TRBD1. Germline assignment: CDR1 GTSNPN and CDR2 SVGIG (reference sequence). CDR3 length equals 15 residues. The CDR3, as DNA: TGTGCCCGGAGACACTGGGACAGGGGAACCGGGGAGCTGTTTTTT. Translating it yields CARRHWDRGTGELFF.

This clonotype was found once. No conserved phenylalanine or tryptophan ends this CDR3, so it is likely a read error. The J gene is TRBJ2-1, the V gene TRBV5-1; possibly TRBD2 for D (7 bases). CDR1 and CDR2 (germline): SGHRS, YFSETQ. Trimming shortened V by 0 bases and J by 7 bases, and 11 bases separated the two germline ends. The CDR3 is 14 amino acids. The CDR3 reads CASSLAGGANEQFS. In DNA form, the CDR3 reads TGCGCCAGCAGCTTGGCTGGGGGGGCGAATGAGCAGTTCTCC.

With respect to this clonotype: The CDR3 does not close with the conserved phenylalanine or tryptophan, likely indicating a read error. The chain carries TRBV7-8 and TRBJ2-3; 10 bases are shared with TRBD2. CDR1 is SGHVS, CDR2 FQNEAQ, per germline. V lost 7 bases, J lost 0 bases, and 7 bases stayed unmatched. The CDR3 extends over 16 amino acids. The CDR3 region is CASNYETSGSTDTQYL. The CDR3 DNA reads TGTGCCAGCAACTATGAGACTAGCGGGAGCACAGATACGCAGTATCTT.

A note on this clonotype: One junction end disagrees with the germline gene, perhaps due to a read error. This chain uses TRBV6-5 with TRBJ2-2; 9 bases agree with TRBD2. This CDR3 has 15 residues. Per the germline V gene, CDR1 is MNHEY and CDR2 is SVGAGI. The CDR3 bases are TGTACCAGCAACCAAGTAGCGGGAGTCACCGGGGAGCTGTTTTTT. Amino acid sequence: CTSNQVAGVTGELFF.

Comments on this clonotype: The junction departs from the called germline gene at one end, perhaps through a read error. The chain carries TRBV29-1 and TRBJ1-3; D is unclear. The germline gives CDR1 SQVTM, CDR2 ANQGSEA. The CDR3 totals 15 residues. Here the CDR3 reads CSVRAGEHSGDTIYF. CDR3 nucleotides: TGCAGCGTTCGAGCGGGAGAGCACTCTGGAGACACAATATATTTT.

For this clonotype: The junction shows a germline mismatch at one end, possibly a read error. The rearrangement links TRBV5-5 to TRBJ2-1; D gene uncertain. The germline CDR1 and CDR2 sequences are SGHKS and YYEKEE (reference sequence). This CDR3 contains 15 residues. DNA for the CDR3: TGTACCAGCAGCGTTGACGGTGTAGGATACAATGAGCAGTTCTTC. Encoded protein: CTSSVDGVGYNEQFF.

The genes are TRBV29-1 and TRBJ2-7; tentatively, D is TRBD2 (6 bases). The CDR3 extends over 11 amino acids. Germline V gene sequence: CDR1 SQVTM, CDR2 ANQGSEA. CDR3 DNA sequence: TGCATCGCCCAGGCCGGGGGCGAGCAGTACTTC. Translation: CIAQAGGEQYF.

This rearrangement joins TRBV6-2 or TRBV6-3 to TRBJ2-5, with 7 bases lining up with TRBD2. V dropped 4 bases and J dropped 7; count of bases not matched to a gene: 12. CDR3 length: 15 residues. Germline CDR1 is MNHEY and CDR2 is SVGEGT. Written as DNA, the CDR3 is TGTGCCAGCAGTTCGGGGGGACTCCTCGGAGGGACCCAGTACTTC. It codes for CASSSGGLLGGTQYF.